A selection of T cell receptor beta chains follows, all from one sample in a study of blood T cell repertoires in COVID-19. The protocol was immunoSEQ multiplex PCR, while the TCRdb copy is restricted to in-frame clones and leaves out a portion. This sample has about 270,000 clones, with approximately 89% found just once. Material: PBMCs or T cells enriched from blood (not recorded which). The receptors shown here come from a man aged 40-50 years who had been exposed to COVID-19. Each CDR3 is given with its conserved first and last residue. D genes are given only for firm matches. Not all rows give a size; the values are once, few, many and, for expanded clones, a class.

DNA	CDR3	V	J	D	size
TGTGCCAGTAGTATAGAAGCCCAGGACAGGGTCAGGTATGGCTACACCTTC	CASSIEAQDRVRYGYTF	TRBV19	TRBJ1-2	TRBD1	NA
TGTGCCAGCAGTGCTAGTTCGGGCTCTGGAAACACCATATATTTT	CASSASSGSGNTIYF	TRBV2	TRBJ1-3	NA	NA
TGTGCCAGCAGCCAAGATCACGGTAGCGGGAGGATGAGGAACACCGGGGAGCTGTTTTTT	CASSQDHGSGRMRNTGELFF	TRBV4-2	TRBJ2-2	TRBD2	once
TGTGCCAGCAGCTTAACGCGAGCCAGGGGGGCTGGCTACACCTTC	CASSLTRARGAGYTF	TRBV11-3	TRBJ1-2	TRBD1	NA
TGTGCCAGCAGCTTAGATCGGGATGAAAAACTGTTTTTT	CASSLDRDEKLFF	TRBV11-2	TRBJ1-4	NA	NA
TGTGCCAGCGGATACTCGGGAAATCAGCCCCAGCATTTT	CASGYSGNQPQHF	TRBV27	TRBJ1-5	NA	NA
TGCGCCAGGGGGACAGCTCAAGAGACCCAGTACTTC	CARGTAQETQYF	TRBV10-1	TRBJ2-5	TRBD1	NA
TGTGCCAGCAGCAAAACGACAGGGGGCGCTGGGGCCAACGTCCTGACTTTC	CASSKTTGGAGANVLTF	TRBV21-1	TRBJ2-6	NA	few
TGTGCCAGTGCAGGGGGAAACACAGATACGCAGTATTTT	CASAGGNTDTQYF	TRBV6-5	TRBJ2-3	TRBD1	NA
TGTGCCAGCAGAAGGACAGAAACCGGGGAGCTGTTTTTT	CASRRTETGELFF	TRBV12-3/TRBV12-4	TRBJ2-2	NA	once
TGTGCCAGCAGTTACCCGGGACTGCTGGACGACTACGAGCAGTACTTC	CASSYPGLLDDYEQYF	TRBV6-2/TRBV6-3	TRBJ2-7	NA	once